Sequencing of this TCR beta chain was carried out in a study of T-cell memory formation after mild COVID-19. Study details: The study found TCR clusters largely donor specific. The study's findings and limits: Contracting clones, day 15 to 85, had balanced CD4/CD8, and later expanders favored CD4+.

TCRdb reprocessed the 5' RACE reads via MiXCR and lists one record per CDR3 protein. The repertoire has around 410,000 distinct CDR3 sequences, less than 25% of them found once; the top ten carry 13%. This clonotype was seen more than once but under ten times. Its antigen remains unknown. The CDR3 is 15 residues long. V lost 5 bases and J lost 1; bases outside the gene matches: 6. Germline V CDR1 and CDR2: SEHNR, FQNEAQ (reference sequence). Sequencing used PBMCs or a T cell subset sorted from them (not recorded which). The chain has TRBV7-9 and TRBJ1-1; 8 positions match TRBD1. This TCR was sampled from an adult woman who had mild COVID-19 (a few samples of this study predate the infection). Cell type and time point are not known. The CDR3 nucleotides read TGTGCCAGCAGCATGTGGGACAGGCCGAACACTGAAGCTTTCTTT. Amino acid sequence: CASSMWDRPNTEAFF.